The sequence of this TCR beta chain was determined in a study of cytomegalovirus exposure and HLA in healthy donors. With regard to this clone: The target antigen is unknown.

Germline V gives CDR1 SGHAT, CDR2 FQNNGV. The CDR3 covers 14 residues. The V end was cut by 1 base, the J end by 14 bases, with 18 bases between. Healthy donors of bone marrow made up the group. PCR was performed using 60 Vbeta and 13 Jbeta primers. TCRdb's copy holds only in-frame clones and misses some; the assay was immunoSEQ multiplex PCR. The sample consists of some 100,000 clones, over 60% of them appearing once. Study results and limitations: Earlier analysis looked at TCR beta V segments, and most were productive about 87% or about 30% of the time.

Sequenced: PBMCs. The receptor was isolated from a female donor in good health and CMV-seropositive. The rearrangement links TRBV11-2 to TRBJ2-1; D uncertain. CDR3 loop: CASSLAGRSYQEFF. CDR3 sequence (DNA): TGTGCCAGCAGCTTAGCCGGTCGGTCGTATCAAGAGTTCTTC.